This T cell receptor (beta chain) originates from a study of identifying expanded T cells in peripheral blood. General study findings and limits: Technical replicates showed about 1.2 changed clones; two weeks 15 to 20; four weeks 19. Clone count variance between two-week samples rose with total template count.

No infections or other immune events were documented during collection. Remarks on this clone: Its target is unknown.

Only in-frame clones appear in the TCRdb table, and some are missing; sequencing was by immunoSEQ multiplex PCR. Counted here are 85,000 to 100,000 clones, about nine tenths occurring once; the ten biggest clones make up 4% to 4.5%. The V gene's germline CDR1 is SGHTA and CDR2 FQGNSA. The CDR3 loop spans 13 amino acids. V lost 4 bases and J lost 6, with 12 bases in between. The sample taken for sequencing was blood. This clonotype originated in a person aged 18 to 70 in good health. The chain has TRBV7-2 and TRBJ1-1; D not resolved. The CDR3 protein is CASSSLGKSEAFF. The CDR3 region has the DNA TGTGCCAGCAGCTCTCTCGGGAAATCTGAAGCTTTCTTT.